Listed below are T cell receptor beta chains from one sample, sequenced in a study of shared clonotypes between healthy human individuals. Using immunoSEQ multiplex PCR, the repertoire was profiled, and TCRdb retains in-frame clones only, with some absent. The repertoire holds about 2 million clones, with just under 95% as singletons. The sequencing input was naive CD8+ T cells sorted from blood. All receptors come from a young man in good health. The CDR3 runs from the conserved cysteine through the conserved F or W.

v_call	j_call	cdr3_aa
TRBV7-6	TRBJ1-4	CASGDKQEKLFF
TRBV6-6	TRBJ2-1	CASSYIQGLMYNEQFF
TRBV4-1	TRBJ2-2	CASSQVRLSNTGELFF
TRBV15	TRBJ2-1	CATSSHRGPYNEQFF
TRBV2	TRBJ2-2	CAAGTGWMTGELFF
TRBV4-3	TRBJ2-1	CASSPSGAYNEQFF
TRBV4-1	TRBJ2-2	CASQTGANTGELFF
TRBV23-1	TRBJ1-5	CASSQSVSGAQPQHF
TRBV6-6	TRBJ1-5	CASSYSRGSQPQHF
TRBV14	TRBJ2-7	CASSHGSEQYF
TRBV9	TRBJ2-6	CASSGAPGQGSNVLTF
TRBV4-3	TRBJ1-2	CASSRGQGELSYGYTF
TRBV7-9	TRBJ2-5	CASSFRDFQETQYF
TRBV2	TRBJ2-1	CASSGPSPNEQFF
TRBV9	TRBJ2-6	CASSKGGGPVGGANVLTF
TRBV5-5	TRBJ1-2	CASSSIRDRGTYGYTF
TRBV6-6	TRBJ2-3	CASSYSSGKSTDTQYF
TRBV7-9	TRBJ2-2	CASSLVSTGELFF
TRBV11-2	TRBJ1-1	CASTPVGWGLSMNTEAFF
TRBV28	TRBJ2-1	CASSFRGLAGNEQFF
TRBV2	TRBJ2-7	CASSLGAGAYEQYF
TRBV13	TRBJ2-7	CASSLGQGDYEQYF
TRBV7-9	TRBJ2-3	CASSLVPTVTDTQYF
TRBV25-1	TRBJ1-2	CASSGIQGNYGYTF
TRBV6-5	TRBJ2-3	CASSYERDTDTQYF
TRBV28	TRBJ2-1	CASLWGAYEGSYNEQFF
TRBV7-9	TRBJ2-1	CASSDGGAGEGNEQFF
TRBV7-9	TRBJ2-3	CASRPLGGTTDTQYF
TRBV2	TRBJ2-7	CASSEATGLFEQYF
TRBV28	TRBJ2-5	CASSSPTSGGPSGQETQYF
TRBV6-5	TRBJ2-7	CASSFPLYEQYF
TRBV6-5	TRBJ2-4	CASSLRGWGSIQYF
TRBV11-2	TRBJ2-3	CASSPLRLAGNYGTQYF
TRBV15	TRBJ2-7	CATSETRLYEQYF
TRBV11-2	TRBJ2-1	CASSSSGGRSYNEQFF
TRBV11-2	TRBJ1-3	CASSPQGADGNTIYF
TRBV2	TRBJ2-2	CASKEGPTTGELFF
TRBV6-6	TRBJ2-3	CASSYSGLDTDTQYF
TRBV19	TRBJ1-3	CASSSSLSSGNTIYF
TRBV18	TRBJ2-1	CASSPRTRIDNEQFF
TRBV7-9	TRBJ2-5	CAIHEAGEETQYF
TRBV7-9	TRBJ2-7	CASSLGTSGFSYEQYF
TRBV4-1	TRBJ1-1	CASSQGWAGDTEAFF
TRBV10-3	TRBJ1-3	CATSGSPGNTIYF
TRBV5-6	TRBJ2-1	CASSLWTSGKGEQFF
TRBV27	TRBJ2-6	CASSKGQGTGANVLTF
TRBV29-1	TRBJ2-1	CSVGGNEQFF
TRBV9	TRBJ2-5	CASSVDSSWVETQYF
TRBV7-9	TRBJ1-1	CASRDRGWDTEAFF
TRBV5-4	TRBJ2-3	CASSLGERPSTDTQYF
TRBV25-1	TRBJ2-7	CASSESWGMVEQYF
TRBV7-8	TRBJ1-1	CASSGDGVYTEAFF
TRBV25-1	TRBJ1-1	CASSENRDLNTEAFF
TRBV9	TRBJ2-1	CASSGLAPDNEQFF
TRBV13	TRBJ1-4	CASSLAPGQGDATNEKLFF